This T cell receptor beta chain was captured by sequencing in a study of T cell responses to AZD1222 COVID-19 vaccine. Germline V gene lookup returns CDR1 MDHEN and CDR2 SYDVKM. J was trimmed by 5 bases and V by 6 bases; bases with no gene match: 3. The length of the CDR3 is 13 residues. Data came from immunoSEQ multiplex PCR; TCRdb stores just in-frame clones and leaves some out. The sample has fewer than 120,000 clones, 87% seen once. This sequence was found in an adult in good health. Here the sequenced sample was peripheral blood, taken on day 0 of AZD1222 vaccination. The V gene is TRBV28, the J gene TRBJ1-2, with 10 nucleotides matching TRBD1. The CDR3 loop is CASRTGGEYGYTF. In nucleotides, the CDR3 is TGTGCCAGCAGGACAGGGGGCGAATATGGCTACACCTTC.